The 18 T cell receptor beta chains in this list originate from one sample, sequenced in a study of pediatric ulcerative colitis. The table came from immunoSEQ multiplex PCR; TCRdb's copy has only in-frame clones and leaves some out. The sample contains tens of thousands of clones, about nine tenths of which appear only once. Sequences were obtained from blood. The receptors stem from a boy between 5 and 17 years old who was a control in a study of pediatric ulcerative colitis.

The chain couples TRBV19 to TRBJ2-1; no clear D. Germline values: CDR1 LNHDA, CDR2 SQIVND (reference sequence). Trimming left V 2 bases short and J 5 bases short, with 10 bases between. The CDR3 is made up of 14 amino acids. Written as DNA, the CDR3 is TGTGCCAGTAGTATAATCCCCACCCACAATGAGCAGTTCTTC. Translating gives CASSIIPTHNEQFF.

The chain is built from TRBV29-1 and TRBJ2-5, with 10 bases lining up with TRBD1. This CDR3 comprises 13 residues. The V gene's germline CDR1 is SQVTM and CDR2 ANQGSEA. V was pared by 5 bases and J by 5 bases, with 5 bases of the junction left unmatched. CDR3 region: CSVTGTGVETQYF. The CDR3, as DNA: TGCAGCGTTACCGGGACAGGGGTCGAGACCCAGTACTTC.

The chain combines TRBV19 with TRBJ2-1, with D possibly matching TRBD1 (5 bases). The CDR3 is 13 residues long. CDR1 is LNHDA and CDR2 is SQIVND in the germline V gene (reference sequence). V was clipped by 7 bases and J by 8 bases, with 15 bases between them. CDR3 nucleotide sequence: TGTGCCAGTAATCGAGATGGGGCAGATGAGCAGTTCTTC. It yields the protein CASNRDGADEQFF. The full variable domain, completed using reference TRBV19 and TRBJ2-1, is DGGITQSPKYLFRKEGQNVTLSCEQNLNHDAMYWYRQDPGQGLRLIYYSQIVNDFQKGDIAEGYSVSREKKESFPLTVTSAQKNPTAFYLCASNRDGADEQFFGPGTRLTVL.

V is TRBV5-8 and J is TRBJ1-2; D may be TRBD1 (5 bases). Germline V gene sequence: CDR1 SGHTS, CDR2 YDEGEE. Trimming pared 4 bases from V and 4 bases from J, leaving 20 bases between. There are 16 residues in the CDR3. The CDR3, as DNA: TGTGCCAGCAGCGCCTTAGACAGCCCTCCATTCTATGGCTACACCTTC. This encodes CASSALDSPPFYGYTF.

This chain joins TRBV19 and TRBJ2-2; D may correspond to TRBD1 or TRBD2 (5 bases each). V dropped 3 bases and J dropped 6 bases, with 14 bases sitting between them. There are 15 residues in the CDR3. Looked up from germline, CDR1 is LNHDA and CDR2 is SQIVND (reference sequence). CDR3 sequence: CASSIGTLDPGELFF. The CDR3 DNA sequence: TGTGCCAGTAGTATCGGGACGCTCGATCCCGGGGAGCTGTTTTTT.

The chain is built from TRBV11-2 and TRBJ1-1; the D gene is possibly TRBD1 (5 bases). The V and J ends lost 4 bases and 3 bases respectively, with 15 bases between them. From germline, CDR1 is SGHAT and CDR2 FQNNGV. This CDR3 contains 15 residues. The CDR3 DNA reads TGTGCCAGCAGCTCTATCAGGACAAAGGACACTGAAGCTTTCTTT. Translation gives CASSSIRTKDTEAFF.

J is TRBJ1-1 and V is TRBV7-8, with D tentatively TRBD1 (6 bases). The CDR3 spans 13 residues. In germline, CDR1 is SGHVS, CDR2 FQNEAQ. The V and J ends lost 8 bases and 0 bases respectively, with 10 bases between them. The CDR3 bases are TGTGCCAGCCGGGGGCGTTTGAACACTGAAGCTTTCTTT. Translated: CASRGRLNTEAFF.

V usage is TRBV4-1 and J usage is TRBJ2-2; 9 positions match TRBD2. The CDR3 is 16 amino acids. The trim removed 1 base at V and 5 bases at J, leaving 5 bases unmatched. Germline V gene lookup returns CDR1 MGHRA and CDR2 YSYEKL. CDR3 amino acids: CASSQVSGSETGELFF. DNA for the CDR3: TGCGCCAGCAGCCAAGTTAGCGGGAGTGAAACCGGGGAGCTGTTTTTT.

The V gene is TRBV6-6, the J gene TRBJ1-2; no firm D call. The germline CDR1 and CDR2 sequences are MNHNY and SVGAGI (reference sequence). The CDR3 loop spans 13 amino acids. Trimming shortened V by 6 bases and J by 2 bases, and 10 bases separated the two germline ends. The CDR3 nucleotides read TGTGCCAGCAGCTCGACGGACAACTATGGCTACACCTTC. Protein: CASSSTDNYGYTF.

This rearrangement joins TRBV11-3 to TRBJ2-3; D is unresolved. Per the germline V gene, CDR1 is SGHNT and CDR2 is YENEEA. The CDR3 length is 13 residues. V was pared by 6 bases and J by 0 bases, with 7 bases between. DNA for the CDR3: TGTGCCAGCAGTTCCACCAGCACAGATACGCAGTATTTT. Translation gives CASSSTSTDTQYF.

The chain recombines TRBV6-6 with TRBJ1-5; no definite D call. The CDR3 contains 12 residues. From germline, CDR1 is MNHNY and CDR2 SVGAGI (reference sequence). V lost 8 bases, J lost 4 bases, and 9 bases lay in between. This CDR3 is CASGEKNQPQHF. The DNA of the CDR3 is TGTGCCAGCGGGGAGAAAAATCAGCCCCAGCATTTT.

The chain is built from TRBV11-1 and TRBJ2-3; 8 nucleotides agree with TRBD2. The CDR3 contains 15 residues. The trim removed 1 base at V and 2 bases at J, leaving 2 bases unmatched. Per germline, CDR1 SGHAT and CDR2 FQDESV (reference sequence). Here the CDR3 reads CASSLELAVTDTQYF. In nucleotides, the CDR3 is TGTGCCAGCAGCTTAGAACTAGCGGTCACAGATACGCAGTATTTT.

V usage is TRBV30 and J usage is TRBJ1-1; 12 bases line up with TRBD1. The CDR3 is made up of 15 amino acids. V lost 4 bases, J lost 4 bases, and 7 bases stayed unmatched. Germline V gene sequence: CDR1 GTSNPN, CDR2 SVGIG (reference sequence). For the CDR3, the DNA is TGTGCCTGGATTCGGGACAGGGGGCTCGGCACTGAAGCTTTCTTT. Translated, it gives CAWIRDRGLGTEAFF.

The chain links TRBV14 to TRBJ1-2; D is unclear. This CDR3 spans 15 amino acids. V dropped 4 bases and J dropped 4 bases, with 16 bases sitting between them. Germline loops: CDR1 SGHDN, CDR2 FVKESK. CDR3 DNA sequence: TGTGCCAGCAGCCTAAGTATGAAGGGAAGCTATGGCTACACCTTC. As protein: CASSLSMKGSYGYTF.

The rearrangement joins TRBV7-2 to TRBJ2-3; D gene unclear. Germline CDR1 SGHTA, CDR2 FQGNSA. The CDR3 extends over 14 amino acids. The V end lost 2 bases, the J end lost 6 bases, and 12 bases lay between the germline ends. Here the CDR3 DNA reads TGTGCCAGCAGCTTAATAGGATCCCCGGATACGCAGTATTTT. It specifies CASSLIGSPDTQYF.

The CDR3 protein is CASSLGGAHTDTQYF. In DNA form, the CDR3 reads TGTGCCAGCAGTCTGGGTGGAGCACACACAGATACGCAGTATTTT. The genes are TRBV28 and TRBJ2-3; D is unclear. Germline V gene lookup returns CDR1 MDHEN and CDR2 SYDVKM. Between the trimmed V and J ends, which lost 5 bases and 2 bases, there was a span of 14 bases. The CDR3 spans 15 residues.

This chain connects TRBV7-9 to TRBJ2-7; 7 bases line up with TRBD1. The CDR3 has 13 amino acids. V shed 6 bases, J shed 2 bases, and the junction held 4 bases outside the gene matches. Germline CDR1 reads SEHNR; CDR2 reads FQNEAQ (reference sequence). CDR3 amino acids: CASSWTGAYEQYF. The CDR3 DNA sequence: TGTGCCAGCAGTTGGACAGGCGCCTACGAGCAGTACTTC.

The CDR3 loop reads CASSPVLGGTEAFF. The DNA for the CDR3 is TGTGCCAGCTCACCCGTCTTAGGGGGCACTGAAGCTTTCTTT. The chain uses TRBV18 and TRBJ1-1, with D perhaps matching TRBD1 (6 bases). Trimming took off 3 bases at V and 4 bases at J, with 12 bases between the two ends. The CDR3 length is 14 residues. Germline lookup yields CDR1 KGHSH and CDR2 LQKENI.